These 6 T cell receptor beta chains came from one sample sequenced in a study of cytomegalovirus exposure and HLA in healthy donors. This PCR relied on a set of 60 Vbeta primers and 13 Jbeta primers. Using immunoSEQ multiplex PCR, the repertoire was profiled, and TCRdb retains in-frame clones only, with some absent. The sample yields 55,000 to 70,000 clones, about two thirds seen once. The specimen sequenced was PBMCs. These receptors came from a woman aged 60-75 years in good health and CMV-seropositive.

This clone was detected only a few times. The rearrangement links TRBV11-3 to TRBJ2-5; a weak D match, TRBD1 (6 bases). V lost 5 bases and J lost 7, with 11 bases in between. The CDR3 runs 12 residues. The germline V gene has CDR1 SGHNT and CDR2 YENEEA. The chain's CDR3 is CASSVGAGTQYF. In DNA, the CDR3 is TGTGCCAGCAGCGTGGGGGCTGGGACCCAGTACTTC.

As DNA, the CDR3 is TGTGCCAGCAGTCCCGGGACAGGGAGTAACTATGGCTACACCTTC. It codes for CASSPGTGSNYGYTF. The rearrangement uses TRBV2 and TRBJ1-2; 9 nucleotides match TRBD1. J was trimmed by 1 base and V by 5 bases; bases with no gene match: 5. The CDR3 spans 15 residues. Looked up from germline, CDR1 is SNHLY and CDR2 is FYNNEI.

Remarks on this clone: Within the sample, other DNA sequences also encode this same CDR3. This sequence joins TRBV4-1 and TRBJ2-7, with 9 positions matching TRBD2. The CDR3 runs 17 residues. Per germline, CDR1 MGHRA and CDR2 YSYEKL. After removal of 4 bases from V and 5 bases from J, the junction contained 15 bases not matched to a gene. Written as DNA, the CDR3 is TGCGCCAGCAGCCCGTTTCCCGTTCTAGCGGGGACGCACGAGCAGTACTTC. Protein: CASSPFPVLAGTHEQYF.

This chain uses TRBV27 with TRBJ1-1; D gene uncertain. The CDR3 loop spans 15 amino acids. Germline V gives CDR1 MNHEY, CDR2 SMNVEV (reference sequence). V lost 1 base, J lost 4 bases, and 13 bases lay in between. CDR3 sequence (DNA): TGTGCCAGCAGTTTATTGCCCGGGGAGGTCACTGAAGCTTTCTTT. Its protein is CASSLLPGEVTEAFF.

This clone showed up just once. V gene TRBV5-1 combines with J gene TRBJ2-3; D is unresolved. CDR3 length: 12 residues. Trimming cost V 2 bases and J 5 bases, with 6 bases left between them. The germline gives CDR1 SGHRS, CDR2 YFSETQ. CDR3 nucleotide sequence: TGCGCCAGCAGCTTCACTGGAGATACGCAGTATTTT. As protein: CASSFTGDTQYF.

CDR3 bases: TGTGCCAGCTCACCCGAACCGGGACATTCTGGAAACACCATATATTTT. The encoded protein is CASSPEPGHSGNTIYF. J is TRBJ1-3 and V is TRBV18; perhaps TRBD1 as D (6 bases). Trimming took off 3 bases at V and 1 base at J, with 13 bases between the two ends. CDR1 KGHSH and CDR2 LQKENI come from the germline V gene. CDR3 length: 16 residues. The full variable domain, in which reference TRBV18 and TRBJ1-3 provide the parts outside the CDR3, is NAGVMQNPRHLVRRRGQEARLRCSPMKGHSHVYWYRQLPEEGLKFMVYLQKENIIDESGMPKERFSAEFPKEGPSILRIQQVVRGDSAAYFCASSPEPGHSGNTIYFGEGSWLTVV.